This T cell receptor (beta chain) was sequenced during a study of cytomegalovirus exposure and HLA in healthy donors. PCR employed 60 Vbeta and 13 Jbeta primers. Sequencing was performed with immunoSEQ multiplex PCR; in TCRdb, only in-frame clones are kept and a portion is missing. The data show about 180,000 clones, more than 65% seen once. The V end lost 1 base, the J end lost 3 bases, and 11 bases lay between the germline ends. The CDR3 contains 15 residues. CDR1 SGHRS and CDR2 YFSETQ come from the germline V gene. The specimen was PBMCs. The chain links TRBV5-1 to TRBJ2-1, with a weak D call TRBD2 (6 bases). The TCR was taken from a woman aged 50 to 65 in good health and CMV-seronegative. The CDR3 protein is CASSLYATSYNEQFF. The CDR3 coding sequence is TGCGCCAGCAGCTTGTATGCGACTAGCTACAATGAGCAGTTCTTC. Looking up the rest from reference TRBV5-1 and TRBJ2-1 gives the full variable domain: KAGVTQTPRYLIKTRGQQVTLSCSPISGHRSVSWYQQTPGQGLQFLFEYFSETQRNKGNFPGRFSGRQFSNSRSEMNVSTLELGDSALYLCASSLYATSYNEQFFGPGTRLTVL.